This T cell receptor beta chain was sequenced during a study of T-cell memory formation after mild COVID-19. TCRdb reanalysed the 5' RACE reads using MiXCR and keeps one entry per CDR3 protein. Counted here are 200,000 or so distinct CDR3 sequences, under 20% occurring once; the ten biggest clones make up around 2%. CDR1 and CDR2 from the germline V gene are MNHNY and SVGAGI (reference sequence). The CDR3 runs to 15 residues. The junction had 9 bases not matched to a gene; V was cut back by 2 bases and J by 11 bases. This clonotype appeared a few times. J is TRBJ1-6 and V is TRBV6-6; 7 bases match TRBD1. The specimen sequenced was PBMCs or a T cell subset sorted from them (not recorded which). The receptor's source is an adult woman who had mild COVID-19 (a few samples of this study predate the infection). Cell type and time point are not known. For the CDR3, the DNA is TGTGCCAGCAGTTACGTTGACAGGGTGACACCACCCCTCCACTTT. It translates to CASSYVDRVTPPLHF.